The TCR beta chain under discussion was sequenced for a study of shared clonotypes between healthy human individuals. Study-wide background: Plates per donor: three CD4 naive, three CD4 memory, two CD8 naive, one CD8 memory.

Remarks on this clone: Antigen specificity is unknown.

The CDR3 covers 15 residues. J was trimmed by 5 bases and V by 4 bases; bases with no gene match: 10. Germline CDR1 MGHRA, CDR2 YSYEKL. Participating donors were healthy, HIV-negative adults free of recent acute infections or vaccinations. The deep-level immunoSEQ assay was used. TCRdb's copy holds only in-frame clones and misses some; the assay was immunoSEQ multiplex PCR. There are around 1,000,000 clones in the sample; roughly 80% occur only once, and over 0.8% lies in the top ten. Points from the study as a whole: Richness estimates generally favored naive over memory subsets.

The chain has TRBV4-1 and TRBJ1-2; TRBD1 matches 7 bases. This TCR derives from a man aged 18 to 30 in good health. Some clones in this sample may be carry-over from other donors' samples. The sample consisted of memory CD4+ T cells from PBMCs. The subset is: CD45RA-negative fraction. The CDR3 region has the DNA TGCGCCAGCAGCCGCCAAGGGACAGACTTATATGGCTACACCTTC. Amino acid sequence: CASSRQGTDLYGYTF.